This is a list of T cell receptor beta chains from one sample in a study of T-cell memory formation after mild COVID-19. TCRdb re-derived calls from the 5' RACE reads in MiXCR, one entry per CDR3 protein. Among approximately 150,000 distinct CDR3 sequences listed, about an eighth were seen once. The source material was PBMCs or a T cell subset sorted from them (not recorded which). The receptors derive from a man between 18 and 35 years old who had mild COVID-19 (a few samples of this study predate the infection). Cell type and time point are not known. The CDR3 runs from the conserved cysteine through the conserved F or W. The D gene is left open where the match is weak. Clone size, where shown, is once, few, many, or a class for clones that have expanded.

J	D	size	V	CDR3	DNA
TRBJ1-5	NA	NA	TRBV12-3/TRBV12-4	CASSFDRNQPQHF	TGTGCCAGCAGTTTCGACCGTAATCAGCCCCAGCATTTT
TRBJ2-1	NA	NA	TRBV25-1	CASSEQRRNEQFF	TGTGCCAGCAGTGAACAACGACGGAATGAGCAGTTCTTC
TRBJ2-5	NA	NA	TRBV3-1	CASSQDLGAQYF	TGTGCCAGCAGCCAAGATCTGGGGGCCCAGTACTTC
TRBJ2-3	NA	NA	TRBV11-2	CASSLGSGTSTDTQYF	TGTGCCAGCAGCCTAGGGTCTGGGACTAGCACAGATACGCAGTATTTT
TRBJ1-5	TRBD1	many	TRBV7-2	CASSLEGARRPQHF	TGTGCCAGCAGCCTCGAGGGGGCGAGGCGGCCCCAGCATTTT
TRBJ1-5	NA	few	TRBV6-6	CASSPSQPQHF	TGTGCCAGCAGTCCATCCCAGCCCCAGCATTTT
TRBJ1-5	NA	few	TRBV20-1	CSCREGNQPQHF	TGCAGCTGCCGCGAGGGCAATCAGCCCCAGCATTTT
TRBJ2-3	NA	NA	TRBV18	CASSSRIVATDTQYF	TGTGCCAGCTCATCTAGGATCGTAGCCACAGATACGCAGTATTTT
TRBJ2-4	NA	NA	TRBV20-1	CSASRQAPIQYF	TGCAGTGCTAGCAGACAGGCCCCCATTCAGTACTTC
TRBJ2-1	NA	NA	TRBV7-9	CASRPTGSSYNEQFF	TGTGCCAGCAGACCCACAGGGAGCTCCTACAATGAGCAGTTCTTC
TRBJ1-5	TRBD1	NA	TRBV15	CATSPDRGNQPQHF	TGTGCCACCAGCCCGGACAGGGGTAATCAGCCCCAGCATTTT
TRBJ2-7	NA	NA	TRBV20-1	CSARLSSYEQYF	TGCAGTGCTAGGCTCTCCTCCTACGAGCAGTACTTC
TRBJ2-3	NA	few	TRBV5-5	CASSLARLITDTQYF	TGTGCCAGCAGCCTAGCTAGGCTCATCACAGATACGCAGTATTTT
TRBJ1-2	NA	few	TRBV11-2	CASTPSGGGYGYTF	TGTGCCAGCACCCCTTCTGGGGGAGGATATGGCTACACCTTC
TRBJ1-4	NA	few	TRBV25-1	CASSEVGGNEKLFF	TGTGCCAGCAGTGAAGTCGGGGGTAATGAAAAACTGTTTTTT
TRBJ2-1	NA	few	TRBV12-3/TRBV12-4	CASSPGTDAYLGQFF	TGTGCCAGCAGTCCCGGGACCGATGCCTACTTGGGGCAGTTCTTC
TRBJ1-6	NA	few	TRBV6-2/TRBV6-3	CASSYFGGRNSPLHF	TGTGCCAGCAGTTATTTTGGGGGACGCAATTCACCCCTCCACTTT
TRBJ2-7	TRBD1	NA	TRBV12-3/TRBV12-4	CASSPEGAGAFYEQYF	TGTGCCAGCAGCCCTGAGGGGGCAGGGGCTTTCTACGAGCAGTACTTC
TRBJ2-2	NA	NA	TRBV5-1	CASRAENTGELFF	TGCGCCAGCAGGGCTGAGAACACCGGGGAGCTGTTTTTT
TRBJ1-5	TRBD1	many	TRBV4-2	CASSQGAQGGNQPQHF	TGTGCCAGCAGCCAAGGGGCACAGGGGGGCAATCAGCCCCAGCATTTT
TRBJ1-1	TRBD1	many	TRBV12-3/TRBV12-4	CASSEQGFTEAFF	TGTGCCAGCAGTGAACAGGGGTTCACTGAAGCTTTCTTT
TRBJ1-1	NA	NA	TRBV29-1	CSGNREYTEAFF	TGCAGCGGGAATAGAGAATACACTGAAGCTTTCTTT
TRBJ1-1	NA	few	TRBV5-6	CASSPTDGYTEAFF	TGTGCCAGCAGCCCCACCGACGGCTACACTGAAGCTTTCTTT
TRBJ1-2	NA	few	TRBV6-5	CASRGTNGYTF	TGTGCCAGCAGAGGGACAAATGGCTACACCTTC
TRBJ2-3	TRBD2	few	TRBV7-2	CASSKTSGGADTQYF	TGTGCCAGCAGCAAGACTAGCGGGGGCGCAGATACGCAGTATTTT
TRBJ2-5	NA	NA	TRBV18	CASSPTAGGTQYF	TGTGCCAGCTCACCGACGGCGGGCGGGACCCAGTACTTC
TRBJ1-1	NA	few	TRBV7-2	CASSPPLGVSAEAFF	TGTGCCAGCAGCCCACCCCTGGGGGTGAGTGCTGAAGCTTTCTTT
TRBJ1-2	NA	NA	TRBV3-1	CASSRNYGYTF	TGTGCCAGCAGCCGAAACTATGGCTACACCTTC
TRBJ2-3	TRBD1	few	TRBV7-6	CASSQRPGQGTDTQYF	TGTGCCAGCAGCCAGCGACCGGGACAGGGAACAGATACGCAGTATTTT
TRBJ1-4	NA	few	TRBV6-5	CASSYLGGGKKLFF	TGTGCCAGCAGTTACTTGGGCGGGGGGAAGAAACTGTTTTTT
TRBJ2-5	TRBD1	NA	TRBV12-3/TRBV12-4	CASRTGTGQETQYF	TGTGCCAGCAGGACCGGGACAGGGCAAGAGACCCAGTACTTC
TRBJ1-4	TRBD1	few	TRBV6-6	CASHRGQSNEKLFF	TGTGCCAGCCATAGGGGGCAATCTAATGAAAAACTGTTTTTT
TRBJ2-1	TRBD2	NA	TRBV28	CASTSGGGGLYNEQFF	TGTGCCAGCACCTCTGGCGGGGGGGGGCTTTACAATGAGCAGTTCTTC
TRBJ1-5	NA	NA	TRBV2	CASSDIVSNQPQHF	TGTGCCAGCAGTGACATCGTCAGCAATCAGCCCCAGCATTTT
TRBJ2-3	TRBD2	few	TRBV19	CASTASGGTKRDTQYF	TGTGCCAGTACGGCGAGCGGGGGCACAAAAAGAGATACGCAGTATTTT
TRBJ1-6	NA	few	TRBV11-2	CASSLGRSPLHF	TGTGCCAGCAGCTTAGGAAGGTCACCCCTCCACTTT
TRBJ1-6	NA	many	TRBV2	CASSGNSPLHF	TGTGCTAGTTCGGGGAACTCACCCCTCCACTTT
TRBJ2-3	NA	few	TRBV6-5	CASSALASDTQYF	TGTGCCAGCAGCGCACTAGCTTCAGATACGCAGTATTTT
TRBJ2-6	NA	NA	TRBV4-1	CASSQTRGLLSGANVLTF	TGCGCCAGCAGCCAGACCAGGGGCCTCCTCTCTGGGGCCAACGTCCTGACTTTC
TRBJ1-4	NA	few	TRBV7-2	CASSLGWGAPQNKLFF	TGTGCCAGCAGCTTAGGATGGGGGGCCCCCCAGAACAAACTGTTTTTT
TRBJ2-3	TRBD2	few	TRBV7-2	CASSSGGKRFADTQYF	TGTGCCAGCAGTTCGGGGGGGAAGAGGTTCGCAGATACGCAGTATTTT